The TCR beta chain under discussion was sequenced for a study of blood T cell repertoires in COVID-19. The wider study: Specimens from acute and convalescent COVID-19 originated in the United States, Italy and Spain. PBMCs, B-cell-depleted T cells, or T cells provided the cDNA or gDNA that made up the material.

In the source study's methods: For nucleated cells, counts were estimated from reference gene primer amplification. The method was immunoSEQ multiplex PCR; TCRdb's version includes in-frame clones alone and lacks a portion of them. V, J and clone size are those of that table, while D and trimming were read from the DNA. Of approximately 94,000 clones detected, roughly 80% appear once; the ten largest clones hold around a third. The CDR3 has 13 amino acids. Germline V gene data show CDR1 as SQVTM and CDR2 as ANQGSEA. V lost 5 bases, J lost 3 bases, and 6 bases stayed unmatched. This chain links TRBV29-1 with TRBJ2-7, with TRBD1 matching over 8 bases. The origin of this receptor is a man between 65 and 80 years old with active or convalescent COVID-19. Sequenced sample: peripheral blood. In nucleotides, the CDR3 is TGCAGCGTTCGCGAGACAGGGGACTACGAGCAGTACTTC. Encoded protein: CSVRETGDYEQYF.